The 12 T cell receptor beta chains given below trace back to one sample, sequenced in a study of T cells expressing NK-cell markers. TCRdb re-called the 5' RACE reads; every CDR3 protein appears as one record, without DNA. The repertoire shows 150,000 to 160,000 distinct CDR3 sequences; the top ten hold over 35%. The sequenced sample was blood T cells: a sorted CD56 or NKG2C T cell subset, CD4+ or CD8+ T cells, or bulk PBMC T cells (not recorded which). These receptors were taken from a woman between 45 and 65 years old in good health.

The chain carries TRBV20-1 and TRBJ2-2; lacking DNA, the TRBD2 call made by TCRdb goes unchecked. The germline gives CDR1 DFQATT, CDR2 SNEGSKA (reference sequence). This CDR3 has 16 amino acids. CDR3 sequence reads: CSAQTSGSFGTGELFF.

This chain connects TRBV9 to TRBJ2-1; the TCRdb D gene call, TRBD1, has no DNA to confirm it. There are 15 residues in the CDR3. Germline CDR1 reads SGDLS; CDR2 reads YYNGEE. The CDR3 sequence: CASSVSGATYNEQFF.

CDR3 amino acids: CSAIPGLAGITDTQYF. The V and J genes are TRBV20-1 and TRBJ2-3; TCRdb names TRBD2, which stays unverified in the absence of DNA. Germline CDR1 is DFQATT and CDR2 is SNEGSKA (reference sequence). This CDR3 region has 16 residues.

This chain joins TRBV20-1 and TRBJ1-2; the D call from TCRdb, TRBD1, cannot be confirmed without DNA. The CDR3 sequence is 13 residues long. Germline CDR1 DFQATT, CDR2 SNEGSKA (reference sequence). The CDR3 sequence: CSASSQGAHGYTF.

This sequence joins TRBV2 and TRBJ2-5; TCRdb gives TRBD1 as the D gene, but with no DNA this cannot be confirmed. CDR3 length: 18 amino acids. CDR1 is SNHLY, CDR2 FYNNEI, per germline. The CDR3 protein is CASSEGNEARGLEETQYF.

The chain couples TRBV27 to TRBJ2-2; the TRBD2 assignment by TCRdb is unverifiable without DNA. The CDR3 extends over 18 amino acids. Germline CDR1 reads MNHEY; CDR2 reads SMNVEV (reference sequence). CDR3 sequence reads: CASSSLNLLAGGGGELFF.

V gene TRBV24-1 combines with J gene TRBJ1-2; TCRdb lists TRBD1, though no DNA is available to test this call. This CDR3 region has 12 residues. Germline V lookup: CDR1 KGHDR, CDR2 SFDVKD. This chain's CDR3 is CATSDTGHGYTF.

The chain is built from TRBV29-1 and TRBJ1-1. The length of the CDR3 is 16 residues. The V gene's germline CDR1 is SQVTM and CDR2 ANQGSEA. The CDR3 spells CSVGNDRLDRNTEAFF.

The chain links TRBV5-1 to TRBJ1-1; TCRdb picks TRBD1, but there is no DNA to check that call. The CDR3 length is 15 residues. CDR1 SGHRS and CDR2 YFSETQ come from the germline V gene. The CDR3 region is CASSFGTGGKTEAFF.

The chain recombines TRBV6-2 or TRBV6-3 with TRBJ2-5. This CDR3 is 15 amino acids long. CDR1 is MNHEY and CDR2 is SVGEGT in the germline V gene. This CDR3 is CASSPSANLQETQYF.

The chain recombines TRBV27 with TRBJ2-1. Germline V CDR1 and CDR2: MNHEY, SMNVEV (reference sequence). The CDR3 has 15 residues. CDR3 in amino acids: CASSSGGSFSNEQFF.

This chain joins TRBV4-1 and TRBJ1-4; TCRdb names TRBD1, which stays unverified in the absence of DNA. CDR3 length: 16 amino acids. The V gene's germline CDR1 is MGHRA and CDR2 YSYEKL. CDR3 protein: CASSQPFTGVGEKLFF.